This TCR beta chain was documented in a study of T cell repertoires in cytomegalovirus infection. Study observations and caveats: Cumulative public TCR beta family frequency identified CMV carriers with the relevant HLA.

J gave up 1 base and V 4 bases, and 7 bases lay outside the gene matches. From germline, CDR1 is SGHVS and CDR2 FNYEAQ. CDR3 length: 15 residues. This clonotype has a count of ten or more. Its target is not known. TCRdb called the reads again in MiXCR, with one record for every CDR3 protein. The sample has 120,000 to 150,000 distinct CDR3 sequences, under 8.5% seen once; the top ten hold 15% to 20%. This TCR was sampled from a human donor in good health (CMV status not recorded). Some clones in this sample may be carry-over from other donors' samples. Sequencing was done on a sample of PBMCs. The gene calls are TRBV7-6 and TRBJ2-7; 7 bases match TRBD1. CDR3 bases: TGTGCCAGCAGCTCATCCGGGACAGCGTCCTACGAGCAGTACTTC. Protein product: CASSSSGTASYEQYF.